This record looks at one T cell receptor beta chain sequence and its context. The antigen is unknown. V lost 2 bases to trimming and J lost 5 bases, with 20 bases between them. CDR3 size: 17 residues. This specimen comes from a study of T-cell memory formation after mild COVID-19. Turning to the study itself: Largely, TCR clusters stayed within a single donor. Study findings and constraints: Clones shrinking from day 15 to 85 showed even CD4/CD8 mixes; later expanders tilted CD4+.

5'RACE, which relied on constant-segment primers, yielded TCR alpha and TCR beta cDNA libraries carrying sample barcodes and UMIs. Each CDR3 protein is one row after TCRdb ran MiXCR on the 5' RACE reads. The table lists about 440,000 distinct CDR3 sequences, around 20% of them singletons. Material for sequencing was PBMCs or a T cell subset sorted from them (not recorded which). The chain employs TRBV5-3 and TRBJ2-1; the D call may be TRBD1 or TRBD2 (6 bases each). TRBV5-3 is recorded as an ORF, its role being uncertain. The TCR was taken from an adult woman who had mild COVID-19 (a few samples of this study predate the infection). Cell type and time point are not known. The CDR3 DNA sequence: TGTGCCAGAAGCTTCCCAAAAGGGGGGAGGCTTAACAATGAGCAGTTCTTC. Translated, it gives CARSFPKGGRLNNEQFF.